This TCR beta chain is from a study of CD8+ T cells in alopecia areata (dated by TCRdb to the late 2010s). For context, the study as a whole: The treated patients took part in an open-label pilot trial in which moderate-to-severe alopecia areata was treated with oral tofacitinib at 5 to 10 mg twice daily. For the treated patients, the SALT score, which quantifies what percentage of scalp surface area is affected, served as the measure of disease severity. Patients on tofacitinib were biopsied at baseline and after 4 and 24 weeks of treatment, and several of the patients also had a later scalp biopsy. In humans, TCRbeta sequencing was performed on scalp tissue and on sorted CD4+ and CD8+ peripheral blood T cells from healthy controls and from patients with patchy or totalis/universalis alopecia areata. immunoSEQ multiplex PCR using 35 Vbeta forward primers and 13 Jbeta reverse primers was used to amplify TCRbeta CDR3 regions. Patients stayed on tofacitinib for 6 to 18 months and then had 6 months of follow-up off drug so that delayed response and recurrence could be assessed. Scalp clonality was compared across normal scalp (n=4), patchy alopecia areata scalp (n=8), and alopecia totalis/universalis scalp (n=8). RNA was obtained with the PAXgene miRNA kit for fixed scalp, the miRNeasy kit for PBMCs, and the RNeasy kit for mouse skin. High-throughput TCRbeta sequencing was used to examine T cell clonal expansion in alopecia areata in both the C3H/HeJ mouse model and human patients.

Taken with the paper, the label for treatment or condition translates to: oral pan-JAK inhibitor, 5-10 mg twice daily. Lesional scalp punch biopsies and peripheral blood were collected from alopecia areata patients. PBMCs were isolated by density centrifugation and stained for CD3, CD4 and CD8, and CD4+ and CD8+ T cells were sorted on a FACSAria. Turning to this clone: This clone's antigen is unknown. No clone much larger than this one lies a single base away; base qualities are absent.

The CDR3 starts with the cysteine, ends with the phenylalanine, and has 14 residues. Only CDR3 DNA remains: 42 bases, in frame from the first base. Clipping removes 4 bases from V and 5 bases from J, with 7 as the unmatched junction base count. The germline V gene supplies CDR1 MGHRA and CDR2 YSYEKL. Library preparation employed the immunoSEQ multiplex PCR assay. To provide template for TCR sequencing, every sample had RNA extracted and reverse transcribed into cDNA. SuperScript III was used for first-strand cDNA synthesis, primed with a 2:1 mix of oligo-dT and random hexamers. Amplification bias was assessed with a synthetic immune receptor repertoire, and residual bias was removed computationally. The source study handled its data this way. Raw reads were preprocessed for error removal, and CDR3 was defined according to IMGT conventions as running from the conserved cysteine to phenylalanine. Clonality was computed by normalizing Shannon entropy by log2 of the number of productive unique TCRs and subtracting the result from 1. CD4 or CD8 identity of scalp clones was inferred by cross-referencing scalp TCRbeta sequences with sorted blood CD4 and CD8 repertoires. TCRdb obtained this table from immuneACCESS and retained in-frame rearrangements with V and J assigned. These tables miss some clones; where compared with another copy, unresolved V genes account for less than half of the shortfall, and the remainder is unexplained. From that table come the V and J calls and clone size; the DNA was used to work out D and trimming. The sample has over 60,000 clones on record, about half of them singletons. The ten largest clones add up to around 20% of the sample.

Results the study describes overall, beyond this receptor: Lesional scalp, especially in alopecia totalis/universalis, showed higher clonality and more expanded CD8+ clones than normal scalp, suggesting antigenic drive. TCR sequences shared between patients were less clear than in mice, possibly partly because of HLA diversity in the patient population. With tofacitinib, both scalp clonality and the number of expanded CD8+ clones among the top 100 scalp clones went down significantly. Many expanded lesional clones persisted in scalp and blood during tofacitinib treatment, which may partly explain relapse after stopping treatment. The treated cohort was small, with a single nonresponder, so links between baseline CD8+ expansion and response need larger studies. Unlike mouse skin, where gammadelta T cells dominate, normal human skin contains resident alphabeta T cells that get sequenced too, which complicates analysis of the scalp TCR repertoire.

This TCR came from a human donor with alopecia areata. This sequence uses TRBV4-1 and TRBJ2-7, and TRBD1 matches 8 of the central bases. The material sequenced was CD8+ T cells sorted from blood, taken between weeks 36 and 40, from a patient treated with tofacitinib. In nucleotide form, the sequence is TGCGCCAGCAGCCGCAGCCAGGGGGCAGACGAGCAGTACTTC. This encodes CASSRSQGADEQYF.